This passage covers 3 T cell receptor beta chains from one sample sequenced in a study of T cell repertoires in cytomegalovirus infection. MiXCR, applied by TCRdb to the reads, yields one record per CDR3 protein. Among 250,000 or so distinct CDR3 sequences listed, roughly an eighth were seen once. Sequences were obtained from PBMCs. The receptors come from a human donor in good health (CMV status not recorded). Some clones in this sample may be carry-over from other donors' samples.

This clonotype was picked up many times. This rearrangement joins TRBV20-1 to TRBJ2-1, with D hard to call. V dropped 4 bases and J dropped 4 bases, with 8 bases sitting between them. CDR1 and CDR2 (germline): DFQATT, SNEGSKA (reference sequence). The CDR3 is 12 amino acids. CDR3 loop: CSAIPGYNEQFF. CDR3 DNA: TGCAGTGCTATCCCTGGATACAATGAGCAGTTCTTC.

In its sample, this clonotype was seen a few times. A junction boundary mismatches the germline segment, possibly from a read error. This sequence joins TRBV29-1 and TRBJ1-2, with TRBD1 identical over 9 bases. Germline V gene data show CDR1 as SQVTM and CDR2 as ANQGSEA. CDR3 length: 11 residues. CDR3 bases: TGCAGCGTTGAAGGAAGGGACAGGGTCTCCTTC. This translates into CSVEGRDRVSF.

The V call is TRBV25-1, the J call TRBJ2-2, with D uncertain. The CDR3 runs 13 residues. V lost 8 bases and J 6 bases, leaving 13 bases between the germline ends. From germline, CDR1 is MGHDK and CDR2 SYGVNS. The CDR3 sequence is CASGNRVSGELFF. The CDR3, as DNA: TGTGCCAGCGGGAACAGAGTGTCCGGGGAGCTGTTTTTT.